This TCR beta chain was sequenced for a study of blood T cell repertoires in COVID-19. Libraries were prepared by immunoSEQ multiplex PCR; TCRdb keeps only in-frame clonotypes and omits some of them. The data show 120,000 or so clones, about four fifths seen once. Germline CDR1 MNHEY, CDR2 SVGEGT. The junction had 7 bases not matched to a gene; V was cut back by 6 bases and J by 3 bases. The CDR3 runs to 15 residues. The source material was peripheral blood. This receptor was obtained from an older man with active or convalescent COVID-19. The chain couples TRBV6-2 or TRBV6-3 to TRBJ1-5; 8 bases agree with TRBD1. Here the CDR3 DNA reads TGTGCCAGCAGCCGCGAGACAGGGGTCAATCAGCCCCAGCATTTT. Amino acids: CASSRETGVNQPQHF.